This entry is about one T cell receptor beta chain. The antigen is undetermined. This sample is part of a study of T cells in localized non-small cell lung cancer. Study-level results: Uninvolved adjacent lung had more T cell clonality than any other tissue, topping tumor. Median detection of top 100 tumor clones in adjacent lung was 57 clones. Investigators sequenced only a single tumor region, leaving heterogeneity possible. Prolonged overall survival went with higher T cell density in the blood.

CDR1 and CDR2 from the germline V gene are SGHRS and YFSETQ. This CDR3 has 15 residues. V lost 0 bases and J 4 bases, leaving 11 bases between the germline ends. The repertoire was sequenced with immunoSEQ multiplex PCR; TCRdb's copy has only in-frame clones and lacks some. The sample has under 40,000 clones; around 79% are singletons. This TCR was sampled from a male donor older than 55 with stage III squamous cell lung carcinoma. The rearrangement uses TRBV5-1 and TRBJ2-1; a weak D match, TRBD1 (5 bases). The sequences come from peripheral blood, collected before any cancer treatment. The CDR3 is CASSLEGVSYNEQFF. CDR3 in DNA: TGCGCCAGCAGCTTGGAAGGGGTTTCTTACAATGAGCAGTTCTTC.